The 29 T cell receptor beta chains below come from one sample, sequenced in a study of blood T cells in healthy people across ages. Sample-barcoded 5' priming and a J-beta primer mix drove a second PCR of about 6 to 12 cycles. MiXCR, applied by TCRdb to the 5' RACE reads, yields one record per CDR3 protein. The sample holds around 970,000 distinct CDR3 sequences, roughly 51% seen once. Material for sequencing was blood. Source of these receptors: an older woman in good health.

As DNA, the CDR3 is TGTGCCAGCAGCGCCGAGTGGTTTACAGATACGCAGTATTTT. Translating gives CASSAEWFTDTQYF. The chain combines TRBV9 with TRBJ2-3; D remains unclear. V gave up 3 bases and J gave up 3 bases, with 11 bases separating them. The CDR3 has 14 residues. CDR1 is SGDLS, CDR2 YYNGEE, per germline.

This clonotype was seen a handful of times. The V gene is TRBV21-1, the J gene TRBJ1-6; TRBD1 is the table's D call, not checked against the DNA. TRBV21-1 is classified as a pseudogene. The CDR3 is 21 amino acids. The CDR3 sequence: CASSIGPDPEDTLSYNSPLHF. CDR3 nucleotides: TGTGCCAGCAGCATCGGACCGGACCCCGAGGACACCCTGAGTTATAATTCACCCCTCCACTTT.

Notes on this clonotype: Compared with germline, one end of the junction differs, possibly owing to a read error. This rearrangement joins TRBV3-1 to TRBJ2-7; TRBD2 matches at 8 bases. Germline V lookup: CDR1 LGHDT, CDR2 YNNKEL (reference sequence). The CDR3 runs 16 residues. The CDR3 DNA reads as TGTGCCAGCAGCGAAGACGGACTAGCTAGCTCCTACAAGCAGTACTTC. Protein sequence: CASSEDGLASSYKQYF.

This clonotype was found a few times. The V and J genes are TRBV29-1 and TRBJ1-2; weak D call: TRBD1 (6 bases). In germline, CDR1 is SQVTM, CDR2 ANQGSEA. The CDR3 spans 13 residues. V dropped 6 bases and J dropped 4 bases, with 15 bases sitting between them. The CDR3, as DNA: TGCAGCGTCCCTGGACAGACCCCCTATGGCTACACCTTC. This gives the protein CSVPGQTPYGYTF. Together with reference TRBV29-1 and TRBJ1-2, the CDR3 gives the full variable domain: SAVISQKPSRDICQRGTSLTIQCQVDSQVTMMFWYRQQPGQSLTLIATANQGSEATYESGFVIDKFPISRPNLTFSTLTVSNMSPEDSSIYLCSVPGQTPYGYTFGSGTRLTVV.

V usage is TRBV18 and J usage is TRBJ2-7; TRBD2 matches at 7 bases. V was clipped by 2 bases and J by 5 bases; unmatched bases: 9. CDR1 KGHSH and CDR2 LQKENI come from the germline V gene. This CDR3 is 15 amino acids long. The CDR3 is CASSPTDGRNHEQYF. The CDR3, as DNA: TGTGCCAGCTCACCAACGGACGGGAGGAATCACGAGCAGTACTTC.

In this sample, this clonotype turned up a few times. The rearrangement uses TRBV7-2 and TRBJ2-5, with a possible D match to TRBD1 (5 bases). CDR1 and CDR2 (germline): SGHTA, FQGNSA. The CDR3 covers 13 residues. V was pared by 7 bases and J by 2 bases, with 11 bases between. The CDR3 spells CASTPGYQETQYF. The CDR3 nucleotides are TGTGCCAGCACCCCAGGGTATCAAGAGACCCAGTACTTC.

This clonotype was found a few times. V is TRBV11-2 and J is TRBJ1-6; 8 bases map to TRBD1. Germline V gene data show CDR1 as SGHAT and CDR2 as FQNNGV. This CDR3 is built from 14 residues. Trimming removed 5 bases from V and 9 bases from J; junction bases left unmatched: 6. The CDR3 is CASSPTDRASPLHF. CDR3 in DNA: TGTGCCAGCAGCCCCACGGACAGGGCTTCACCCCTCCACTTT.

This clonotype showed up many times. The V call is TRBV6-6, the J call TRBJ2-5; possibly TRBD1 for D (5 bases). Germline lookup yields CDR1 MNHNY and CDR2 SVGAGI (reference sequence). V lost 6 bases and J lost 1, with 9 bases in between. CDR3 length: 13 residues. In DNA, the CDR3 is TGTGCCAGCAGCTTAGACAGCCAAGAGACCCAGTACTTC. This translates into CASSLDSQETQYF.

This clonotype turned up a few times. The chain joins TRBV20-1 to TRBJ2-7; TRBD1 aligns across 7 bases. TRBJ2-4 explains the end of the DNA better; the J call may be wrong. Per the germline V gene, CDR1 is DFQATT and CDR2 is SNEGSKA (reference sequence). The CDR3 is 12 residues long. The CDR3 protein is CSAGGTGDIQYF. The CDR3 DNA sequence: TGCAGTGCCGGTGGTACAGGGGACATTCAGTACTTC.

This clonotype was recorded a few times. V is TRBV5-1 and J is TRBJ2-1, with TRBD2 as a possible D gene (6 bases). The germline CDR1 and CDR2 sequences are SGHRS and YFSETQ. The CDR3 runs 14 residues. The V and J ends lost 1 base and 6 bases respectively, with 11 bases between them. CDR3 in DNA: TGCGCCAGCAGCTTGTCCCTAGCGAGCAATGAGCAGTTCTTC. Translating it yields CASSLSLASNEQFF.

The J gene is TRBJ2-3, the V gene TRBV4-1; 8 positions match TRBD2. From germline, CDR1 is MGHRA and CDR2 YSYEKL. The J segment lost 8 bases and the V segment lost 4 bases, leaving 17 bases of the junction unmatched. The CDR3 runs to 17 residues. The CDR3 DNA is TGCGCCAGCAGCCTCGTCGAGGCGGGAGGCCCGCATGGTACGCAGTATTTT. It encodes CASSLVEAGGPHGTQYF.

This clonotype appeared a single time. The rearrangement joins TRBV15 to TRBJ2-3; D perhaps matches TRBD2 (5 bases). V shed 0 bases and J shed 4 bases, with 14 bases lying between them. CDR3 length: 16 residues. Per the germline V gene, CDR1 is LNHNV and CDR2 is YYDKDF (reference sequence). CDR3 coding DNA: TGTGCCACCAGCAGAGATAGAAGGAGGAGCGCAGATACGCAGTATTTT. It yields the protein CATSRDRRRSADTQYF.

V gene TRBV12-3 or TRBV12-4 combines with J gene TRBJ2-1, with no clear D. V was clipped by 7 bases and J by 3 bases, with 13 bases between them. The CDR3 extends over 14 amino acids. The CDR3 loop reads CASTRPASYNEQFF. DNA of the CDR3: TGTGCCAGCACCCGTCCGGCCAGCTACAATGAGCAGTTCTTC.

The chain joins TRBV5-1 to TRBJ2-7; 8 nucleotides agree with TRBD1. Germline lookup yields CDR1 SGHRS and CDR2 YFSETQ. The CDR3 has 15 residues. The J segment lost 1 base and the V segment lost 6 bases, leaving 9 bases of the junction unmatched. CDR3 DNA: TGCGCCAGCACGCCGACAGGGGTCTCGTCCTACGAGCAGTACTTC. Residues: CASTPTGVSSYEQYF.

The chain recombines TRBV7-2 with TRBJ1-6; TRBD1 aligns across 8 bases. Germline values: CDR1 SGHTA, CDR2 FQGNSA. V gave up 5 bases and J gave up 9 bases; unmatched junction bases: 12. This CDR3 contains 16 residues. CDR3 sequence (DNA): TGTGCCAGCAGCCTCGGACCTCAGGGGGCGGTTTCACCCCTCCACTTT. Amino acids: CASSLGPQGAVSPLHF.

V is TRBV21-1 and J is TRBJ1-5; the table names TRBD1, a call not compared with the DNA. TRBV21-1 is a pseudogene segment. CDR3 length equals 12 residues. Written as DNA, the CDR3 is TGTGCCAGCAGGACACGGGGTCAGCCCCAGCATTTT. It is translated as CASRTRGQPQHF.

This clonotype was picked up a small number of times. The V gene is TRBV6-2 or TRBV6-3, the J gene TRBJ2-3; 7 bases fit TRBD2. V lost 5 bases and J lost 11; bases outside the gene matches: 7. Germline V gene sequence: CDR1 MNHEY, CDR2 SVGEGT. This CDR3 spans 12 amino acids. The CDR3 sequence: CASSGEGYGQYF. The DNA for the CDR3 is TGTGCCAGCAGTGGGGAGGGATACGGGCAGTATTTT.

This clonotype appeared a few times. CDR3 region: CASSFYRAYEQYF. The CDR3 DNA follows: TGCGCCAGCAGCTTTTACAGGGCCTACGAGCAGTACTTC. The rearrangement uses TRBV5-1 and TRBJ2-7; tentative D call: TRBD1 (6 bases). The germline V gene has CDR1 SGHRS and CDR2 YFSETQ. The V and J ends lost 2 bases and 2 bases respectively, with 8 bases between them. The CDR3 totals 13 residues.

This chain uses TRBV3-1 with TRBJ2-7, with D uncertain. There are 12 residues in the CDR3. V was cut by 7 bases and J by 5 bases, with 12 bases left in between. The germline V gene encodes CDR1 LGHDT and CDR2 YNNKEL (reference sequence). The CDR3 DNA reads TGTGCCAGCAAAGGCGTACTTGACGAGCAGTACTTC. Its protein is CASKGVLDEQYF.

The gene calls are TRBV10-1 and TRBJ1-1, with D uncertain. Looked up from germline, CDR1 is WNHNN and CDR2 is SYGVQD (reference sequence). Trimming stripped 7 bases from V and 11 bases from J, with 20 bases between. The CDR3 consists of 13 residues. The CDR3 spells CASTHTAGSRAFF. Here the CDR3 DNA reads TGCGCCAGCACGCACACGGCTGGCTCGCGGGCTTTCTTT.

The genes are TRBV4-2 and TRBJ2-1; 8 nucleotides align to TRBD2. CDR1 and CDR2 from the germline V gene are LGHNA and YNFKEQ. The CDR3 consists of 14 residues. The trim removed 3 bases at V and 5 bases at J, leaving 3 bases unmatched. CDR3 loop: CASSHGLANNEQFF. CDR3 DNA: TGTGCCAGCAGCCATGGACTAGCAAACAATGAGCAGTTCTTC.

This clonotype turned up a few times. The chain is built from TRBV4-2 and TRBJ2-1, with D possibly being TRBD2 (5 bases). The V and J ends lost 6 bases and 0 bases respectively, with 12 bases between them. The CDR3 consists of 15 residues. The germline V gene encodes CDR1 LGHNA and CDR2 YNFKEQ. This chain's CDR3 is CASSYGVSSYNEQFF. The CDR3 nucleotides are TGTGCCAGCAGTTACGGGGTGAGCTCCTACAATGAGCAGTTCTTC.

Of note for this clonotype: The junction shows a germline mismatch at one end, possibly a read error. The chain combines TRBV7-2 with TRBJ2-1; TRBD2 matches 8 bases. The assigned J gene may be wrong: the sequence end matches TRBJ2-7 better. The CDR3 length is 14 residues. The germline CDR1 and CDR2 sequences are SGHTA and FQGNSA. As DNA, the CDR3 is TGTGCCAGCAGATTAGCGGGACTCTACGACGAGCAGTACTTC. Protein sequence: CASRLAGLYDEQYF.

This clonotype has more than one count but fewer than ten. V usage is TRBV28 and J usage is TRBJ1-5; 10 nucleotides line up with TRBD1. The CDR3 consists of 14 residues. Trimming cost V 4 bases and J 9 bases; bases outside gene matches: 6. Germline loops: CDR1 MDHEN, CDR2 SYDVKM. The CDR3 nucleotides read TGTGCCAGCAGTTCGGGACAGGGGTTTGGGCCCCAGCATTTT. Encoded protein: CASSSGQGFGPQHF.

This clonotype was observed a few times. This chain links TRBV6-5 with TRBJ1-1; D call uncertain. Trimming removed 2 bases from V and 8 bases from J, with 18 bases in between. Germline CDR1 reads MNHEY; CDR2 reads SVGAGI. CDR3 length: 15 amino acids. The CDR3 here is CASSYARTGSGEAFF. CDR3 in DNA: TGTGCCAGCAGTTACGCCAGGACTGGGAGCGGGGAAGCTTTCTTT.

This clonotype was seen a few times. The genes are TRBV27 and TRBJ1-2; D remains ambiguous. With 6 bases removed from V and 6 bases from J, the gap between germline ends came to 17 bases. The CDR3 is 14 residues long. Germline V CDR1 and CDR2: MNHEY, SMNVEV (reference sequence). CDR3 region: CASRTSAGRNGYTF. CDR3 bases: TGTGCCAGCAGAACCTCGGCAGGTAGAAATGGCTACACCTTC.

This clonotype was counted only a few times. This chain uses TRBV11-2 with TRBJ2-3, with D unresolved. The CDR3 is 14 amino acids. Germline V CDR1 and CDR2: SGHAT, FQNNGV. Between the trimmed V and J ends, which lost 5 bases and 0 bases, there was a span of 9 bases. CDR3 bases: TGTGCCAGCAGCCCTTACACTAGCACAGATACGCAGTATTTT. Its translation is CASSPYTSTDTQYF.

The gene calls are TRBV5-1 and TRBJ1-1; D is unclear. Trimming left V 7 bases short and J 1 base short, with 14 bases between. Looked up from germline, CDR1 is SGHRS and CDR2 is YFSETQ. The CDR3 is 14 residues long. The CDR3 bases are TGCGCCAGCGGGATGGCCAGGCAGAACACTGAAGCTTTCTTT. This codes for CASGMARQNTEAFF.

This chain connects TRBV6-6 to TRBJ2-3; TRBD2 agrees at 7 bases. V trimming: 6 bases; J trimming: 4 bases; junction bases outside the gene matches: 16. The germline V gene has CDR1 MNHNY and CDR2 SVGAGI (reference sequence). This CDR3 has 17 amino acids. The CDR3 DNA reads TGTGCCAGCAGGTCCCGGAGGAGGGAGGGCTTCGCAGATACGCAGTATTTT. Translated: CASRSRRREGFADTQYF.